The 27 T cell receptor beta chains below all came from one sample that was sequenced in a study of PD-1 blockade in classical Hodgkin lymphoma. Every patient had relapsed following autologous stem cell transplantation, and cohorts differed in brentuximab vedotin exposure. Repertoires were generated with immunoSEQ multiplex PCR, while TCRdb's copy carries only in-frame clones and drops some. Counted here are tens of thousands of clones, around four fifths occurring once; the ten biggest clones make up about a fifth. The source was peripheral blood mononuclear cells (PBMCs), collected before the second cycle of nivolumab. These receptors were taken from a human donor with classical Hodgkin lymphoma.

The chain joins TRBV5-1 to TRBJ1-2; a possible D gene is TRBD1 (6 bases). This CDR3 region has 15 residues. Germline V gene data show CDR1 as SGHRS and CDR2 as YFSETQ. V lost 2 bases to trimming and J lost 2 bases, with 13 bases between them. CDR3 in DNA: TGCGCCAGCAGCTTCTACAGGGTAACCAACTATGGCTACACCTTC. Translating gives CASSFYRVTNYGYTF. The variable domain in full, with the rest retrieved from reference TRBV5-1 and TRBJ1-2, is KAGVTQTPRYLIKTRGQQVTLSCSPISGHRSVSWYQQTPGQGLQFLFEYFSETQRNKGNFPGRFSGRQFSNSRSEMNVSTLELGDSALYLCASSFYRVTNYGYTFGSGTRLTVV.

The rearrangement uses TRBV19 and TRBJ1-5; 10 bases are shared with TRBD1. The CDR3 is made up of 15 amino acids. Germline-derived CDR1 and CDR2 are LNHDA and SQIVND (reference sequence). Trimming removed 5 bases from V and 6 bases from J; junction bases left unmatched: 7. The CDR3 nucleotides are TGTGCCAGTAGTGCGGGACAGGGGTCCGGTCAGCCCCAGCATTTT. Translation: CASSAGQGSGQPQHF.

The chain combines TRBV7-2 with TRBJ1-4; D not resolved. In germline, CDR1 is SGHTA, CDR2 FQGNSA. The CDR3 spans 14 residues. V was cut by 1 base and J by 3 bases, with 6 bases left in between. The CDR3 region has the DNA TGTGCCAGCAGCTTAGGGTTTCCTAATGAAAAACTGTTTTTT. It specifies CASSLGFPNEKLFF.

The chain is built from TRBV4-1 and TRBJ2-3, with a tentative D call TRBD2 (6 bases). CDR1 is MGHRA and CDR2 is YSYEKL in the germline V gene. CDR3 length: 12 residues. The V gene lost 3 bases and the J gene lost 6 bases, with 7 bases spanning the gap. The CDR3 region has the DNA TGCGCCAGCAGCCACGGAGGGGATACGCAGTATTTT. This gives the protein CASSHGGDTQYF.

The chain links TRBV11-2 to TRBJ1-3; D is undetermined. Germline CDR1 is SGHAT and CDR2 is FQNNGV. Trimming left V 2 bases short and J 2 bases short, with 10 bases between. The CDR3 loop spans 15 amino acids. Written as DNA, the CDR3 is TGTGCCAGCAGCTTAAGCGGCAGCCCTGGAAACACCATATATTTT. This codes for CASSLSGSPGNTIYF. The variable domain in full, completed from reference TRBV11-2 and TRBJ1-3, reads EAGVAQSPRYKIIEKRQSVAFWCNPISGHATLYWYQQILGQGPKLLIQFQNNGVVDDSQLPKDRFSAERLKGVDSTLKIQPAKLEDSAVYLCASSLSGSPGNTIYFGEGSWLTVV.

The chain employs TRBV6-5 and TRBJ1-1; D unresolved. Trimming stripped 4 bases from V and 4 bases from J, with 10 bases between. Germline CDR1 and CDR2: MNHEY and SVGAGI. The CDR3 is made up of 13 amino acids. CDR3 amino acids: CASSSGRTTEAFF. CDR3 in DNA: TGTGCCAGCAGTTCAGGAAGGACCACTGAAGCTTTCTTT.

This rearrangement joins TRBV7-9 to TRBJ1-1; D is unclear. Germline CDR1 and CDR2: SEHNR and FQNEAQ (reference sequence). This CDR3 has 13 residues. Between the trimmed V and J ends, which lost 8 bases and 5 bases, there was a span of 15 bases. Here the CDR3 reads CASSFEWETEAFF. The CDR3, as DNA: TGTGCCAGCTCCTTCGAGTGGGAAACTGAAGCTTTCTTT.

The chain combines TRBV29-1 with TRBJ1-3; no definite D call. The germline V gene has CDR1 SQVTM and CDR2 ANQGSEA. This CDR3 has 13 residues. Trimming removed 4 bases at V and 1 base at J, with 8 bases between. In DNA form, the CDR3 reads TGCAGCGTTGTTAGCAATTCTGGAAACACCATATATTTT. Translating it yields CSVVSNSGNTIYF.

The chain couples TRBV29-1 to TRBJ1-2; TRBD1 is a possible D gene (5 bases). The V and J ends lost 8 bases and 1 base respectively, with 11 bases between them. There are 12 residues in the CDR3. The V gene's germline CDR1 is SQVTM and CDR2 ANQGSEA. In DNA, the CDR3 is TGCAGCCCTTGGGACCTTAACTATGGCTACACCTTC. Translating it yields CSPWDLNYGYTF.

The chain is built from TRBV27 and TRBJ2-1, with a tentative D call TRBD1 (6 bases). CDR1 and CDR2 from the germline V gene are MNHEY and SMNVEV (reference sequence). The germline V and J ends were trimmed by 8 bases and 7 bases, with 21 bases remaining between them. The CDR3 has 15 amino acids. The CDR3 is CASRAGQRGFNEQFF. The CDR3 DNA follows: TGTGCCAGCCGCGCGGGCCAAAGGGGGTTTAATGAGCAGTTCTTC.

DNA for the CDR3: TGTGCCAGCAGGTTGGACAAATCAGACTACAATGAGCAGTTCTTC. Amino acids: CASRLDKSDYNEQFF. The chain links TRBV6-1 to TRBJ2-1, with D possibly matching TRBD1 (5 bases). The CDR3 covers 15 residues. CDR1 is MNHNS, CDR2 SASEGT, per germline. Between the trimmed V and J ends, which lost 6 bases and 3 bases, there was a span of 15 bases.

This clone ranks as medium-sized. The chain joins TRBV19 to TRBJ1-5; 7 bases match TRBD1. Germline CDR1 LNHDA, CDR2 SQIVND (reference sequence). The CDR3 is 16 residues long. V trimming: 3 bases; J trimming: 0 bases; junction bases outside the gene matches: 5. This chain's CDR3 is CASSMPDRASNQPQHF. The CDR3 DNA reads as TGTGCCAGTAGTATGCCCGACAGGGCTAGCAATCAGCCCCAGCATTTT.

The chain links TRBV7-6 to TRBJ2-1, with D possibly being TRBD1 or TRBD2 (5 bases each). Germline CDR1 and CDR2: SGHVS and FNYEAQ. Trimming removed 1 base from V and 0 bases from J, with 13 bases in between. CDR3 length: 17 amino acids. DNA for the CDR3: TGTGCCAGCAGCTTAGGGTGGGGCGGACTCTCCTACAATGAGCAGTTCTTC. Encoded protein: CASSLGWGGLSYNEQFF.

J is TRBJ2-3 and V is TRBV27, with 12 bases fitting TRBD2. V lost 3 bases, J lost 2 bases, and 3 bases stayed unmatched. CDR3 length equals 16 residues. In germline, CDR1 is MNHEY, CDR2 SMNVEV (reference sequence). Written as DNA, the CDR3 is TGTGCCAGCAGTTTTCTAGCGGGGGGGTTCACAGATACGCAGTATTTT. This translates into CASSFLAGGFTDTQYF.

This chain uses TRBV6-1 with TRBJ2-1; D unclear. Germline V CDR1 and CDR2: MNHNS, SASEGT. This CDR3 has 14 residues. V was clipped by 4 bases and J by 10 bases, with 17 bases between them. CDR3 sequence: CASSAHLVEEEQFF. For the CDR3, the DNA is TGTGCCAGCAGTGCCCATCTAGTGGAAGAAGAGCAGTTCTTC.

The chain joins TRBV7-8 to TRBJ2-3; D not certain. V gave up 4 bases and J gave up 7 bases, with 15 bases separating them. The CDR3 runs to 14 residues. Germline loops: CDR1 SGHVS, CDR2 FQNEAQ. In DNA, the CDR3 is TGTGCCAGCAGCTCGGGCAGATGGCAGAATACGCAGTATTTT. It encodes CASSSGRWQNTQYF.

The rearrangement uses TRBV13 and TRBJ1-2; D ambiguous. The CDR3 has 13 amino acids. Trimming stripped 5 bases from V and 3 bases from J, with 10 bases between. Looked up from germline, CDR1 is PRHDT and CDR2 is FYEKMQ (reference sequence). The CDR3 sequence: CASSAGEYYGYTF. The CDR3 DNA reads as TGTGCCAGCAGCGCCGGGGAATACTATGGCTACACCTTC.

The chain combines TRBV7-6 with TRBJ2-3; D tentatively reads TRBD1 or TRBD2 (5 bases each). This CDR3 contains 17 residues. V lost 0 bases and J lost 0, with 13 bases in between. Germline CDR1 reads SGHVS; CDR2 reads FNYEAQ. The CDR3 sequence: CASSLAGPLVSTDTQYF. The DNA for the CDR3 is TGTGCCAGCAGCTTAGCGGGACCATTGGTGAGCACAGATACGCAGTATTTT.

This chain uses TRBV5-1 with TRBJ1-3; D possibly corresponds to TRBD1 (5 bases). This CDR3 spans 15 amino acids. Germline values: CDR1 SGHRS, CDR2 YFSETQ. Trimming removed 1 base at V and 0 bases at J, with 8 bases between. CDR3 amino acids: CASSLQGLSGNTIYF. The DNA of the CDR3 is TGCGCCAGCAGCTTGCAGGGCCTCTCTGGAAACACCATATATTTT.

The chain employs TRBV7-9 and TRBJ2-1, with 10 bases aligning to TRBD1. Germline trimming cut 4 bases from V and 8 bases from J; bases unmatched to any gene: 11. Germline CDR1 is SEHNR and CDR2 is FQNEAQ (reference sequence). The CDR3 totals 16 residues. CDR3 region: CASSSHRDRGTHEQFF. The CDR3 DNA is TGTGCCAGCAGCTCCCACCGGGACAGGGGTACCCATGAGCAGTTCTTC.

The V call is TRBV6-1, the J call TRBJ2-2, with D possibly matching TRBD1 (5 bases). V was pared by 5 bases and J by 6 bases, with 10 bases between. Germline V gene data show CDR1 as MNHNS and CDR2 as SASEGT. This CDR3 comprises 13 residues. The chain's CDR3 is CASSTQGSGELFF. The CDR3 nucleotides are TGTGCCAGCAGTACCCAGGGTTCCGGGGAGCTGTTTTTT.

The chain combines TRBV7-2 with TRBJ1-1; D is uncertain. Per the germline V gene, CDR1 is SGHTA and CDR2 is FQGNSA. The CDR3 totals 13 residues. With 1 base removed from V and 1 base from J, the gap between germline ends came to 4 bases. Here the CDR3 reads CASSLVGNTEAFF. The CDR3 region has the DNA TGTGCCAGCAGCTTAGTCGGGAACACTGAAGCTTTCTTT. Supplemented by reference TRBV7-2 and TRBJ1-1, the full variable domain reads GAGVSQSPSNKVTEKGKDVELRCDPISGHTALYWYRQSLGQGLEFLIYFQGNSAPDKSGLPSDRFSAERTGGSVSTLTIQRTQQEDSAVYLCASSLVGNTEAFFGQGTRLTVV.

This sequence joins TRBV10-3 and TRBJ1-2; 7 bases are shared with TRBD1. Trimming at V came to 2 bases and at J to 5 bases, leaving 8 bases not matched to a gene. Germline V gives CDR1 ENHRY, CDR2 SYGVKD. The CDR3 contains 15 residues. CDR3 nucleotides: TGTGCCATCAGTGAGGAACAGGGGAATTGGTATGGCTACACCTTC. It encodes CAISEEQGNWYGYTF.

CDR3 nucleotide sequence: TGTGCCAGCACCCAGACACACAGGGGGTTAGAAGGTGGCTACACCTTC. Residues: CASTQTHRGLEGGYTF. The chain joins TRBV27 to TRBJ1-2, with TRBD1 identical over 8 bases. Trimming at V came to 7 bases and at J to 7 bases, leaving 17 bases not matched to a gene. The CDR3 is made up of 16 amino acids. Germline V gene lookup returns CDR1 MNHEY and CDR2 SMNVEV (reference sequence).

This rearrangement joins TRBV20-1 to TRBJ2-5; D ambiguous. From germline, CDR1 is DFQATT and CDR2 SNEGSKA (reference sequence). V was shortened by 7 bases and J by 1 base, with 4 bases between the two germline ends. CDR3 length: 10 amino acids. CDR3 coding DNA: TGCAGTGGATCCCAAGAGACCCAGTACTTC. Protein product: CSGSQETQYF.

The sample holds one count of this clone. The chain carries TRBV5-6 and TRBJ2-6; D unresolved. V was pared by 0 bases and J by 5 bases, with 12 bases between. Germline-derived CDR1 and CDR2 are SGHDT and YYEEEE. This CDR3 is built from 16 residues. The CDR3 nucleotides read TGTGCCAGCAGCTTGGGACAACTTAGATGGGCCAACGTCCTGACTTTC. Its translation: CASSLGQLRWANVLTF.

The V call is TRBV19, the J call TRBJ1-4; D is undetermined. Trimming removed 4 bases from V and 3 bases from J, with 12 bases in between. Germline values: CDR1 LNHDA, CDR2 SQIVND (reference sequence). The CDR3 is 15 residues long. For the CDR3, the DNA is TGTGCCAGTAGTAATCAATGGGGTTCTAATGAAAAACTGTTTTTT. Residues: CASSNQWGSNEKLFF.